This T cell receptor (beta chain) came from a study of OX40 agonist ivuxolimab in advanced cancers. Turning to the study itself: Patients were treated with ivuxolimab, an agonistic anti-OX40 (CD134) antibody.

Assay used: immunoSEQ multiplex PCR; TCRdb lists only in-frame clones, some missing. The data show some 89,000 clones, roughly 80% seen once. The germline CDR1 and CDR2 sequences are LGHNA and YNFKEQ. This CDR3 spans 16 amino acids. V was clipped by 0 bases and J by 0 bases, with 10 bases between them. The specimen comprised CD4+ or CD8+ T cells sorted from blood, sampled in a trial of the OX40 agonist ivuxolimab. This receptor was identified in an adult with an advanced solid tumor such as melanoma, head and neck, liver or kidney cancer. J is TRBJ2-3 and V is TRBV4-2; TRBD2 is a possible D gene (6 bases). The CDR3 is CASSQDTGESTDTQYF. The CDR3 nucleotides read TGTGCCAGCAGCCAAGACACGGGGGAGAGCACAGATACGCAGTATTTT.